Shown below are 10 T cell receptor beta chains from a single sample sequenced in a study of beta chain features in type 1 diabetes. Whole-study findings and limits: All four CD4+ subsets of Type 1 diabetes patients contained TCRB CDR3s that were moderately but significantly shorter.

Antigens for these TCRs are unknown. Sequencing targeted expressed TCRB transcripts, as all isolated RNA had been reverse transcribed. The data were produced by immunoSEQ multiplex PCR, yet TCRdb's version contains in-frame clones alone and is incomplete. Of some 270,000 clones in the sample, approximately 10% were seen once. The sample consisted of naive CD4+ T cells from blood. These receptors were taken from a man in his thirties or forties with type 1 diabetes.

The chain uses TRBV5-4 and TRBJ2-1, with D possibly being TRBD2 (6 bases). The CDR3 is 15 amino acids. V was shortened by 3 bases and J by 1 base, with 11 bases between the two germline ends. Germline V gene sequence: CDR1 SGHNT, CDR2 YYREEE (reference sequence). As DNA, the CDR3 is TGTGCCAGCAGCTCCAGCGGGCCTTCCTACAATGAGCAGTTCTTC. Protein product: CASSSSGPSYNEQFF. Looking up the rest from reference TRBV5-4 and TRBJ2-1 gives the full variable domain: ETGVTQSPTHLIKTRGQQVTLRCSSQSGHNTVSWYQQALGQGPQFIFQYYREEENGRGNFPPRFSGLQFPNYSSELNVNALELDDSALYLCASSSSGPSYNEQFFGPGTRLTVL.

This clone turned up a few times. This chain connects TRBV25-1 to TRBJ1-1, with 10 positions matching TRBD1. V dropped 5 bases and J dropped 6; count of bases not matched to a gene: 9. The CDR3 covers 15 residues. The V gene's germline CDR1 is MGHDK and CDR2 SYGVNS. The CDR3 DNA follows: TGTGCCAGCAGTCTACAGACAGGGGGCGGCTCTGAAGCTTTCTTT. This codes for CASSLQTGGGSEAFF.

This rearrangement joins TRBV5-1 to TRBJ2-1; 10 bases agree with TRBD1. The CDR3 is made up of 14 amino acids. V lost 4 bases and J lost 7; bases outside the gene matches: 5. Looked up from germline, CDR1 is SGHRS and CDR2 is YFSETQ. The CDR3 region has the DNA TGCGCCAGCAGCCCTGGACAGGGGGTGAATGAGCAGTTCTTC. Protein sequence: CASSPGQGVNEQFF.

The CDR3 DNA reads as TGTGCCAGCTCACCACCGGCAGCACAGGAGCAGTTCTTC. Translated: CASSPPAAQEQFF. The V call is TRBV18, the J call TRBJ2-1; the D is unclear. The CDR3 sequence is 13 residues long. Trimming removed 0 bases from V and 10 bases from J, with 10 bases in between. Germline assignment: CDR1 KGHSH and CDR2 LQKENI.

This clone showed up just a few times. The J gene is TRBJ2-1, the V gene TRBV11-3; D not certain. The germline V gene has CDR1 SGHNT and CDR2 YENEEA. Deletions cut 1 base from V and 9 bases from J, with 10 bases between. The CDR3 spans 13 residues. The CDR3 reads CASSLAAGAEQFF. The CDR3 DNA follows: TGTGCCAGCAGCTTAGCGGCTGGAGCTGAGCAGTTCTTC. The entire variable domain, with the rest obtained from reference TRBV11-3 and TRBJ2-1, is as follows: EAGVVQSPRYKIIEKKQPVAFWCNPISGHNTLYWYLQNLGQGPELLIRYENEEAVDDSQLPKDRFSAERLKGVDSTLKIQPAELGDSAVYLCASSLAAGAEQFFGPGTRLTVL.

This clone was seen more than once but under ten times. The rearrangement uses TRBV5-5 and TRBJ2-3, with 8 bases matching TRBD2. The CDR3 covers 14 residues. V was clipped by 5 bases and J by 4 bases; unmatched bases: 6. The germline V gene has CDR1 SGHKS and CDR2 YYEKEE (reference sequence). CDR3 sequence reads: CASRAGGEPDTQYF. In nucleotides, the CDR3 is TGTGCCAGCAGGGCCGGGGGGGAGCCAGATACGCAGTATTTT.

The gene calls are TRBV11-3 and TRBJ2-7; 8 bases fit TRBD1. The V and J ends lost 1 base and 3 bases, in that order; junction bases with no gene match: 8. This CDR3 spans 16 amino acids. Germline V CDR1 and CDR2: SGHNT, YENEEA. The CDR3 nucleotides read TGTGCCAGCAGCTTAGTGGGGATGGGACAGGACTACGAGCAGTACTTC. Translating it yields CASSLVGMGQDYEQYF.

The chain employs TRBV5-1 and TRBJ2-7, with D tentatively TRBD1 (5 bases). This CDR3 has 16 amino acids. CDR1 is SGHRS, CDR2 YFSETQ, per germline. V shed 2 bases and J shed 2 bases, with 17 bases lying between them. CDR3 sequence: CASSFNPRQKAYEQYF. CDR3 nucleotide sequence: TGCGCCAGCAGCTTTAACCCCCGACAGAAGGCCTACGAGCAGTACTTC.

V and J are TRBV30 and TRBJ2-5; 9 positions agree with TRBD2. The CDR3 runs 15 residues. V lost 3 bases to trimming and J lost 5 bases; unmatched junction nucleotides: 10. The germline CDR1 and CDR2 sequences are GTSNPN and SVGIG (reference sequence). The CDR3 loop is CAWSASGTGWETQYF. The CDR3 DNA sequence: TGTGCCTGGAGCGCTAGCGGGACCGGCTGGGAGACCCAGTACTTC.

This chain links TRBV25-1 with TRBJ1-6, with a weak D call TRBD1 (6 bases). V lost 2 bases and J 9 bases, leaving 8 bases between the germline ends. CDR1 is MGHDK, CDR2 SYGVNS, per germline. The CDR3 is 13 residues long. The CDR3 sequence: CASSEQGTSPLHF. For the CDR3, the DNA is TGTGCCAGCAGTGAACAGGGGACTTCACCCCTCCACTTT.